This TCR beta chain came from a study of cytomegalovirus exposure and HLA in healthy donors. Background on the study: Membership in the Caucasian-associated ancestry cluster was found for 75% to 85% of 350 to 450 genotyped donors.

To note about this clone: What it binds is unknown.

General observations from the study: Later analysis showed most CMV-associated TCR beta chains appearing HLA-restricted. TCR beta V segments were, for the most part, productive about 87% or about 30% of the time in an earlier analysis.

60 Vbeta and 13 Jbeta primers were used in PCR. The repertoire was sequenced with immunoSEQ multiplex PCR; TCRdb's copy has only in-frame clones and lacks some. The sample consists of 200,000 to 250,000 clones, approximately 82% of them appearing once. The V end was cut by 0 bases, the J end by 4 bases, with 10 bases between. Looked up from germline, CDR1 is MGHRA and CDR2 is YSYEKL. This CDR3 comprises 15 residues. The rearrangement joins TRBV4-1 to TRBJ2-1; D unresolved. Sequencing was carried out using PBMCs. The sequence was collected from a young man in good health and CMV-seronegative. The CDR3: CASSQDFADYNEQFF. CDR3 nucleotides: TGCGCCAGCAGCCAAGACTTTGCGGATTACAATGAGCAGTTCTTC.